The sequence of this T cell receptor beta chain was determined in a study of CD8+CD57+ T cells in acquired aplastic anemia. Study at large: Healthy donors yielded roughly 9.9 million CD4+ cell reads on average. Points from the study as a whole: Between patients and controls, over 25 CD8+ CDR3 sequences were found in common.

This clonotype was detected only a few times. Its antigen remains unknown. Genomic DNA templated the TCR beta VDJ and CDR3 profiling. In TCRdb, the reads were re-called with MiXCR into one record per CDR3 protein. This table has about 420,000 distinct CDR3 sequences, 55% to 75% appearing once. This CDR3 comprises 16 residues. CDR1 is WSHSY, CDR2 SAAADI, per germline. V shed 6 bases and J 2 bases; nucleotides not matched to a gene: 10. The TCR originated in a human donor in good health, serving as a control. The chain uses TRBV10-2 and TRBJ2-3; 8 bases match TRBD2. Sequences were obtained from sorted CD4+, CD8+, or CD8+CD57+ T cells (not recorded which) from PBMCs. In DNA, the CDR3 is TGCGCCAGCAGGGATCACCCGGGACTAGACACAGATACGCAGTATTTT. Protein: CASRDHPGLDTDTQYF.